The clone carrying this T cell receptor (beta chain) was counted many times. TCRdb passed the 5' RACE reads through MiXCR, listing each CDR3 protein once. The sample holds around 280,000 distinct CDR3 sequences, less than 9% seen once. This entry is derived from a study of identical twins. Germline CDR1 reads MGHDK; CDR2 reads SYGVNS. There are 14 residues in the CDR3. The V end was cut by 1 base, the J end by 7 bases, with 11 bases between. These data were also filed under a second study, of yellow fever vaccine responses in identical twins.

The chain links TRBV25-1 to TRBJ1-5; D might be TRBD1 (5 bases). The sample taken for sequencing was memory (CD45RO+) T cells sorted from blood. The sequence was collected from a woman between 18 and 29 years old in good health. CDR3 protein: CASSESGSLQPQHF. DNA of the CDR3: TGTGCCAGCAGTGAATCAGGGTCCTTACAGCCCCAGCATTTT. Full variable domain (rest looked up from reference TRBV25-1 and TRBJ1-5): EADIYQTPRYLVIGTGKKITLECSQTMGHDKMYWYQQDPGMELHLIHYSYGVNSTEKGDLSSESTVSRIRTEHFPLTLESARPSHTSQYLCASSESGSLQPQHFGDGTRLSIL.